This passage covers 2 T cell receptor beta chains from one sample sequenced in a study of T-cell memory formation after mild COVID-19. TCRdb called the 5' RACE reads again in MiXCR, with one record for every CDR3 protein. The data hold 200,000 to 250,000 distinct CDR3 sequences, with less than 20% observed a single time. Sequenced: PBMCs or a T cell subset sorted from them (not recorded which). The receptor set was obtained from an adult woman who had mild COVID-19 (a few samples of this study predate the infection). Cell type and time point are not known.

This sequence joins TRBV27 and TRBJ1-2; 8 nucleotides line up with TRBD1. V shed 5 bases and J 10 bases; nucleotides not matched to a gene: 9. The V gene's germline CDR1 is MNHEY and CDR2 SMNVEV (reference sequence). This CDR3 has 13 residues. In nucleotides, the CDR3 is TGTGCCAGCAGTCCACGGACAGGGAGTACCTACACCTTC. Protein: CASSPRTGSTYTF.

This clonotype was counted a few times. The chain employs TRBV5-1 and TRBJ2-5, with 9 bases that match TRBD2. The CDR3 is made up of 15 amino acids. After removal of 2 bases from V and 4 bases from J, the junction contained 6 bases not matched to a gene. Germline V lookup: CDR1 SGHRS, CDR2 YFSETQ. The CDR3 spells CASSFSGGTGETQYF. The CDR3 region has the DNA TGCGCCAGCAGCTTTAGCGGGGGCACAGGAGAGACCCAGTACTTC.